This T cell receptor (beta chain) stems from a study of monozygotic twins with inflammatory bowel disease. Study-wide findings and caveats: Distinguishing T cell subtypes was not possible. Clonotype sharing was lower in IBD patients than healthy twins, most markedly with disease activity. Ultimately, a single strong signal or clonotype associated with IBD was not supported.

cDNA encoding TCRalpha and TCRbeta underwent two nested PCRs of roughly 15 and 9 cycles, each of which was followed by bead purification. TCRdb re-called the 5' RACE reads and catalogs CDR3 proteins one per entry, DNA excluded. The listing contains 110,000 to 150,000 distinct CDR3 sequences. The CDR3 is made up of 11 amino acids. The germline CDR1 and CDR2 sequences are DFQATT and SNEGSKA (reference sequence). In regard to this clonotype: Its antigen is not known.

The specimen was blood. The clonotype was recovered from a human donor with ulcerative colitis or Crohn's disease, or a healthy co-twin of an affected twin (not recorded which). This chain joins TRBV20-1 and TRBJ1-2. The CDR3 reads CSASVPYGYTF.